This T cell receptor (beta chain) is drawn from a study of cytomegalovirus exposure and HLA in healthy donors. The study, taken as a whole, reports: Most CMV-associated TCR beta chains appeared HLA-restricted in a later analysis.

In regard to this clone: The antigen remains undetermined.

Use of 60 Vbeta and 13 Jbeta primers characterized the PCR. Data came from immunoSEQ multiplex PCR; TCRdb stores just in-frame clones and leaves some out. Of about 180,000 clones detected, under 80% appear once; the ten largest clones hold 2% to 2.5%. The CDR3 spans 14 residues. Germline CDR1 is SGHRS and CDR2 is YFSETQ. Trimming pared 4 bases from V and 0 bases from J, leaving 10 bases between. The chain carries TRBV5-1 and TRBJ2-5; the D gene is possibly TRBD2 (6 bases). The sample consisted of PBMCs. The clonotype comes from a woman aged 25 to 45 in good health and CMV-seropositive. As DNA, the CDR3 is TGCGCCAGCAGCATGGGCGGGAACCAAGAGACCCAGTACTTC. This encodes CASSMGGNQETQYF. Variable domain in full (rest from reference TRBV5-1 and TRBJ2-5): KAGVTQTPRYLIKTRGQQVTLSCSPISGHRSVSWYQQTPGQGLQFLFEYFSETQRNKGNFPGRFSGRQFSNSRSEMNVSTLELGDSALYLCASSMGGNQETQYFGPGTRLLVL.